This T cell receptor (beta chain) emerged from a study of blood T cell repertoires in COVID-19. Study-wide context: COVID-19 samples collected from the United States, Italy and Spain covered acute and convalescent phases. T cells, B-cell-depleted T cells, or PBMCs provided the cDNA or gDNA that served as material.

The CDR3 runs to 15 residues. The ends were cut back, 5 bases at V and 6 bases at J, with 17 bases in the middle. Germline CDR1 is LNHDA and CDR2 is SQIVND (reference sequence). Concerning this clone: Other DNA variants within this sample encode the same CDR3.

Seattle's cohort entered during active infection and was followed longitudinally. Original methodology: The authors estimated nucleated cell counts from reference gene primer amplification. Sequencing used immunoSEQ multiplex PCR; TCRdb keeps in-frame clones, though not all of them. V, J and clone size are taken as reported in that table, and D and trimming were inferred from the DNA itself. The sample yields under 45,000 clones, roughly 80% seen once. The chain is built from TRBV19 and TRBJ1-5, with D possibly matching TRBD1 (5 bases). The source material was peripheral blood. The TCR sequence derives from an older man with COVID-19, enrolled during active disease. The CDR3 nucleotides are TGTGCCAGTAGTGAAGGGGCAGTGGATCGTCAGCCCCAGCATTTT. It encodes CASSEGAVDRQPQHF.